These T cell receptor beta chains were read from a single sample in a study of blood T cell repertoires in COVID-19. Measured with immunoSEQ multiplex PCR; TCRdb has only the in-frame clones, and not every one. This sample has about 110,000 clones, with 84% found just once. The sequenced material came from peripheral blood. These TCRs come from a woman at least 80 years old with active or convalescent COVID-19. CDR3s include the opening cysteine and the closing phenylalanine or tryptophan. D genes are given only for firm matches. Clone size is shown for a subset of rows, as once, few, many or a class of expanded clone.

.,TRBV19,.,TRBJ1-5,CASTPQILLYSNQPQHF,TGTGCCAGTACCCCCCAAATCCTGCTCTATAGCAATCAGCCCCAGCATTTT
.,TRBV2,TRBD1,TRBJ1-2,CASSSDRGGYGYTF,TGTGCCAGCAGCTCAGACAGGGGAGGGTATGGCTACACCTTC
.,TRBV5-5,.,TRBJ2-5,CASSIVGGRETQYF,TGTGCCAGCAGCATCGTAGGCGGAAGAGAGACCCAGTACTTC
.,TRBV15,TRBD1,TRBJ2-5,CATSRGTVKETQYF,TGTGCCACCAGCAGGGGGACAGTGAAAGAGACCCAGTACTTC
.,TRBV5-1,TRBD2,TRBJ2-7,CASSLSGRSYEQYF,TGCGCCAGCAGCTTGAGCGGGAGATCCTACGAGCAGTACTTC
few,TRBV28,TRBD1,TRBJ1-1,CASSSQGATEAFF,TGTGCCAGCAGTTCCCAGGGGGCTACTGAAGCTTTCTTT
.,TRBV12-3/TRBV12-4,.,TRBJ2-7,CASSWGDYEQYF,TGTGCCAGCAGTTGGGGCGATTACGAGCAGTACTTC
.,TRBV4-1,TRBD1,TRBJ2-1,CASRPGQNSYNEQFF,TGCGCCAGCAGACCGGGACAGAACTCCTACAATGAGCAGTTCTTC
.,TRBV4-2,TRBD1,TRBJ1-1,CASSQTRGGERAFF,TGTGCCAGCAGCCAAACAAGAGGGGGCGAGCGAGCTTTCTTT
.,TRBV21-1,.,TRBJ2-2,CASPLAGTGELFF,TGTGCCAGCCCCCTAGCGGGAACCGGGGAGCTGTTTTTT
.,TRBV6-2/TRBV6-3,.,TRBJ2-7,CASSGAGPLYEQYF,TGTGCCAGCAGTGGGGCAGGGCCCCTCTACGAGCAGTACTTC
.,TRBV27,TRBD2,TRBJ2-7,CASSSGQGRLSGRAPEQYF,TGTGCCAGCAGTTCCGGACAGGGAAGGTTAAGCGGGAGGGCTCCCGAGCAGTACTTC
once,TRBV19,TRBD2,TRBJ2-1,CASSIGLAGGPIEQFF,TGTGCCAGTAGTATAGGGCTAGCGGGAGGGCCGATTGAGCAGTTCTTC
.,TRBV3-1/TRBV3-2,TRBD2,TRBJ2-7,CASSFPGLARHEQYF,TGTGCCAGCAGCTTTCCGGGACTAGCTCGCCACGAGCAGTACTTC
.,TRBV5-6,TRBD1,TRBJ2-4,CASSVPGTVAKNIQYF,TGTGCCAGCAGCGTCCCCGGGACAGTAGCCAAAAACATTCAGTACTTC
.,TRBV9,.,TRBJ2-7,CASSVNPSSVYEQYF,TGTGCCAGCAGCGTAAACCCCTCTAGCGTCTACGAGCAGTACTTC
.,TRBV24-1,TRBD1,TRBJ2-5,CATSDFRTGAETQYF,TGTGCCACCAGTGATTTCCGGACAGGGGCGGAGACCCAGTACTTC
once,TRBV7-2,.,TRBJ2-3,CASSLGWRSDTQYF,TGTGCCAGCAGCTTAGGGTGGCGGTCAGATACGCAGTATTTT
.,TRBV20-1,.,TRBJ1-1,CSASQGANTEAFF,TGCAGTGCTAGTCAGGGCGCAAACACTGAAGCTTTCTTT
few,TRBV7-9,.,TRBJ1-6,CASSLGQVNSPLHF,TGTGCCAGCAGCTTAGGGCAGGTGAATTCACCCCTCCACTTT
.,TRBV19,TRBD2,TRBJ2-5,CATQATGTSGSWETQYF,TGTGCCACTCAAGCCACCGGCACTAGCGGGAGTTGGGAGACCCAGTACTTC
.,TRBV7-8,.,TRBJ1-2,CASSLSTGTIYGYTF,TGTGCCAGCAGCCTCTCCACAGGGACGATCTATGGCTACACCTTC